The 21 T cell receptor beta chains below were found in one sample sequenced in a study of blood T cell repertoires in COVID-19. TCRdb's copy holds only in-frame clones and misses some; the assay was immunoSEQ multiplex PCR. The data contain more than 25,000 clones, 86% of them singletons. Material: peripheral blood. Source of these receptors: a human donor with active COVID-19. The donor label of this sample is uncertain.

The chain links TRBV5-6 to TRBJ2-4, with 14 bases fitting TRBD2. The CDR3 is made up of 16 amino acids. Looked up from germline, CDR1 is SGHDT and CDR2 is YYEEEE. V trimming: 3 bases; J trimming: 8 bases; junction bases outside the gene matches: 7. CDR3 coding DNA: TGTGCCAGCAGCTGGGGACTAGCGGGAGTACTGGACATTCAGTACTTC. This encodes CASSWGLAGVLDIQYF.

The chain carries TRBV5-4 and TRBJ2-2; TRBD2 agrees at 14 bases. Losses at the gene ends were 5 bases for V and 5 bases for J; bases not matched to a gene: 5. CDR1 SGHNT and CDR2 YYREEE come from the germline V gene (reference sequence). CDR3 size: 16 residues. CDR3 nucleotides: TGTGCCAGCAGTTCTGGACTAGCGGGAGGAACCGGGGAGCTGTTTTTT. Translated: CASSSGLAGGTGELFF.

This clone came up a few times. DNA for the CDR3: TGTGCCAGCAGCTATTCCGGGACTGTCTCCTACAATGAGCAGTTCTTC. It codes for CASSYSGTVSYNEQFF. This chain links TRBV7-6 with TRBJ2-1, with a weak D call TRBD2 (6 bases). This CDR3 has 16 amino acids. The V and J ends lost 4 bases and 0 bases respectively, with 13 bases between them. The germline CDR1 and CDR2 sequences are SGHVS and FNYEAQ.

This chain joins TRBV6-5 and TRBJ2-7; TRBD2 might be the D (5 bases). The V and J ends lost 0 bases and 2 bases respectively, with 11 bases between them. The CDR3 contains 15 residues. CDR1 and CDR2 (germline): MNHEY, SVGAGI. The CDR3 DNA sequence: TGTGCCAGCAGTTACTCTGCGGGCCAGACCTACGAGCAGTACTTC. It encodes CASSYSAGQTYEQYF.

This clone showed up just once. The rearrangement joins TRBV19 to TRBJ2-7; D not certain. Trimming left V 6 bases short and J 0 bases short, with 9 bases between. Germline assignment: CDR1 LNHDA and CDR2 SQIVND (reference sequence). This CDR3 is built from 13 residues. This CDR3 reads CASRPGSSYEQYF. The CDR3 DNA is TGTGCCAGTAGACCCGGGTCCTCCTACGAGCAGTACTTC.

The chain recombines TRBV5-4 with TRBJ2-1; 7 bases are a match to TRBD2. V trimming: 4 bases; J trimming: 5 bases; junction bases outside the gene matches: 6. CDR1 SGHNT and CDR2 YYREEE come from the germline V gene (reference sequence). The CDR3 totals 14 residues. The CDR3 coding sequence is TGTGCCAGCAGCCTGACTAGCAGTAACAATGAGCAGTTCTTC. This encodes CASSLTSSNNEQFF.

The chain's CDR3 is CASSFASEQYF. The CDR3 coding sequence is TGTGCCAGCAGCTTTGCGTCCGAGCAGTACTTC. The chain couples TRBV7-8 to TRBJ2-7, with D unresolved. Germline V gene sequence: CDR1 SGHVS, CDR2 FQNEAQ. This CDR3 region has 11 residues. The V and J ends lost 3 bases and 6 bases respectively, with 6 bases between them.

V usage is TRBV7-3 and J usage is TRBJ2-7; TRBD1 aligns across 10 bases. The CDR3 is made up of 14 amino acids. CDR1 SGHTA and CDR2 FQGTGA come from the germline V gene. The V segment lost 5 bases and the J segment 6 bases; nucleotides outside the gene matches: 7. CDR3 protein: CASSRDRGSSEQYF. CDR3 coding DNA: TGTGCCAGCAGCCGGGACAGGGGATCTTCCGAGCAGTACTTC.

This chain connects TRBV2 to TRBJ1-4; the match to TRBD1 covers 7 bases. Trimming cost V 6 bases and J 4 bases; bases outside gene matches: 8. The CDR3 has 15 amino acids. Germline V gene data show CDR1 as SNHLY and CDR2 as FYNNEI. In nucleotides, the CDR3 is TGTGCCAGCAGCTTCCAGGGACAGATTAATGAAAAACTGTTTTTT. Translation: CASSFQGQINEKLFF.

The rearrangement links TRBV5-6 to TRBJ1-5; D unclear. The germline gives CDR1 SGHDT, CDR2 YYEEEE. This CDR3 has 14 residues. Trimming shortened V by 2 bases and J by 2 bases, and 8 bases separated the two germline ends. CDR3 DNA: TGTGCCAGCAGCTTCTACCAGGGCAATCAGCCCCAGCATTTT. Translating gives CASSFYQGNQPQHF. The full variable domain, with the rest looked up from reference TRBV5-6 and TRBJ1-5, is DAGVTQSPTHLIKTRGQQVTLRCSPKSGHDTVSWYQQALGQGPQFIFQYYEEEERQRGNFPDRFSGHQFPNYSSELNVNALLLGDSALYLCASSFYQGNQPQHFGDGTRLSIL.

In this sample, this clone turned up a few times. This chain links TRBV6-1 with TRBJ2-7, with a possible D match to TRBD1 (6 bases). Per germline, CDR1 MNHNS and CDR2 SASEGT. V lost 2 bases to trimming and J lost 3 bases, with 11 bases between them. The CDR3 sequence is 14 residues long. The CDR3, as DNA: TGTGCCAGCAGTGAACAGGGGTACGGCTACGAGCAGTACTTC. Protein sequence: CASSEQGYGYEQYF.

CDR3 DNA: TGCGCCAGCAGCAGCTGGGGACTAGCGAACTCCTACGAGCAGTACTTC. It encodes CASSSWGLANSYEQYF. The gene calls are TRBV5-1 and TRBJ2-7; 10 bases align to TRBD2. V gave up 4 bases and J gave up 0 bases; unmatched junction bases: 7. CDR3 length: 16 residues. CDR1 and CDR2 (germline): SGHRS, YFSETQ.

The chain combines TRBV10-3 with TRBJ2-5, with TRBD1 as a possible D gene (5 bases). V was trimmed by 6 bases and J by 3 bases, leaving 5 bases between them. This CDR3 spans 11 amino acids. Germline CDR1 reads ENHRY; CDR2 reads SYGVKD. The CDR3 loop is CAIRDKETQYF. Here the CDR3 DNA reads TGTGCCATCAGGGACAAAGAGACCCAGTACTTC.

The V gene is TRBV5-4, the J gene TRBJ1-5; 9 positions agree with TRBD1. The CDR3 is 16 amino acids. J lost 4 bases, V lost 0 bases, and 5 bases had no gene match. The germline V gene encodes CDR1 SGHNT and CDR2 YYREEE (reference sequence). The CDR3: CASSLGGQGMNQPQHF. The CDR3 DNA follows: TGTGCCAGCAGCTTGGGGGGACAGGGAATGAATCAGCCCCAGCATTTT.

The table lists this clone with a few counts. The chain combines TRBV6-5 with TRBJ1-4, with 8 positions matching TRBD1. The CDR3 has 14 amino acids. With 4 bases clipped from V and 8 bases from J, the junction kept 6 bases outside the gene matches. Per germline, CDR1 MNHEY and CDR2 SVGAGI. CDR3 nucleotide sequence: TGTGCCAGCAGTTTCGGGACAGGAGGGGAAAAACTGTTTTTT. It translates to CASSFGTGGEKLFF.

This clone was counted between two and nine times. The chain has TRBV14 and TRBJ2-2; D is unresolved. Trimming cost V 4 bases and J 5 bases, with 2 bases left between them. There are 11 residues in the CDR3. The germline gives CDR1 SGHDN, CDR2 FVKESK. The CDR3 here is CASSLTGELFF. DNA of the CDR3: TGTGCCAGCAGCCTAACCGGGGAGCTGTTTTTT. The whole variable domain, remainder taken from reference TRBV14 and TRBJ2-2, is EAGVTQFPSHSVIEKGQTVTLRCDPISGHDNLYWYRRVMGKEIKFLLHFVKESKQDESGMPNNRFLAERTGGTYSTLKVQPAELEDSGVYFCASSLTGELFFGEGSRLTVL.

The CDR3 loop reads CASSVASSTDTQYF. Here the CDR3 DNA reads TGTGCCAGCAGCGTAGCCTCCAGCACAGATACGCAGTATTTT. The chain carries TRBV6-5 and TRBJ2-3, with no clear D. The V and J ends lost 6 bases and 0 bases respectively, with 10 bases between them. The CDR3 is 14 amino acids. Germline CDR1 MNHEY, CDR2 SVGAGI.

The chain recombines TRBV9 with TRBJ2-3; the D gene is possibly TRBD2 (5 bases). Germline V gives CDR1 SGDLS, CDR2 YYNGEE. This CDR3 comprises 14 residues. V was shortened by 3 bases and J by 2 bases, with 10 bases between the two germline ends. This CDR3 reads CASSGLLVTDTQYF. The CDR3 nucleotides read TGTGCCAGCAGCGGACTACTAGTCACAGATACGCAGTATTTT.

This chain uses TRBV5-1 with TRBJ2-3; 8 positions match TRBD1. V dropped 10 bases and J dropped 3; count of bases not matched to a gene: 16. Germline V gene lookup returns CDR1 SGHRS and CDR2 YFSETQ. The CDR3 extends over 16 amino acids. Here the CDR3 reads CAGTGGGQESTDTQYF. The CDR3 nucleotides read TGCGCCGGCACTGGAGGGGGACAGGAATCTACAGATACGCAGTATTTT.

The chain links TRBV12-3 or TRBV12-4 to TRBJ1-1; tentative D call: TRBD1 (6 bases). V was cut by 6 bases and J by 4 bases, with 12 bases left in between. This CDR3 comprises 13 residues. CDR3 in DNA: TGTGCCAGCAGGAGGGGGGGAAGCACTGAAGCTTTCTTT. It codes for CASRRGGSTEAFF.

The chain joins TRBV5-6 to TRBJ1-2; D is uncertain. This CDR3 spans 15 amino acids. Germline CDR1 reads SGHDT; CDR2 reads YYEEEE. Trimming removed 0 bases at V and 4 bases at J, with 13 bases between. The CDR3 DNA is TGTGCCAGCAGCTTGGTTCCGCTAACGGGCTATGGCTACACCTTC. Translation: CASSLVPLTGYGYTF. Variable domain in full (rest from reference TRBV5-6 and TRBJ1-2): DAGVTQSPTHLIKTRGQQVTLRCSPKSGHDTVSWYQQALGQGPQFIFQYYEEEERQRGNFPDRFSGHQFPNYSSELNVNALLLGDSALYLCASSLVPLTGYGYTFGSGTRLTVV.